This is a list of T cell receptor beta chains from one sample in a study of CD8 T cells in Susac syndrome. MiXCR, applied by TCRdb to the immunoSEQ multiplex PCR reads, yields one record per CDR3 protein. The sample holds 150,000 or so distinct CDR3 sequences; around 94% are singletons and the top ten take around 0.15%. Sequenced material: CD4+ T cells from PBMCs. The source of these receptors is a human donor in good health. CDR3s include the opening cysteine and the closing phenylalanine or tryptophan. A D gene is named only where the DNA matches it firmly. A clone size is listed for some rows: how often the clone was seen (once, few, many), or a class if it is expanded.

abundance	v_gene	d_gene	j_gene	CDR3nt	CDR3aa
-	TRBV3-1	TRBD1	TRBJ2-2	TGTGCCAGCAGCCAAGGGCAGGGGGCGATCGGGGAGCTGTTTTTT	CASSQGQGAIGELFF
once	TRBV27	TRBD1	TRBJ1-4	TGTGCCAGCAGGCGAGTCGACGGGACAGGGACTGAAAAACTGTTTTTT	CASRRVDGTGTEKLFF
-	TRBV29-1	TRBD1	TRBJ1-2	TGCAGCGTTGAAGATCGGAGGGACAGGCCTAACTATGGCTACACCTTC	CSVEDRRDRPNYGYTF
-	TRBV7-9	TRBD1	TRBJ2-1	TGTGCCAGCAGCCAAGACAGGGGAGGGCAGTTCTTC	CASSQDRGGQFF
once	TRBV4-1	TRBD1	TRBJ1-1	TGCGCCAGCAGCCTCGGGACAGGAGTGAACACTGAAGCTTTCTTT	CASSLGTGVNTEAFF
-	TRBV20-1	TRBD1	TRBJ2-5	TGCAGTGCTCAAGACAGGGGGGGGGAGACCCAGTACTTC	CSAQDRGGETQYF
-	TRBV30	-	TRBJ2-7	TGTGCCTGGAGTGTCGGAGGTTCCTACGAGCAGTACTTC	CAWSVGGSYEQYF
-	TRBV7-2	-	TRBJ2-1	TGTGCCAGCACCTCAGGGGGGCGGAATGAGCAGTTCTTC	CASTSGGRNEQFF
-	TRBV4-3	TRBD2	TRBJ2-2	TGCGCCAGCAGCCAAGACGGGACTAACAACCGGGAGCTGTTTTTT	CASSQDGTNNRELFF
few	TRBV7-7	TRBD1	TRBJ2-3	TGTGCTAGCAGCTTGGGGACAGGGTTGGATACGCAGTATTTT	CASSLGTGLDTQYF
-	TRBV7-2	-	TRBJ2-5	TGTGCCAGCAGCTTAGTAGACAACCCCCAGGAGACCCAGTACTTC	CASSLVDNPQETQYF